The 28 T cell receptor beta chains below all came from one sample that was sequenced in a study of T cells in Graves' hyperthyroidism and ophthalmopathy. The source material, RNA transcripts, was used to amplify TCR beta CDR3 regions. The HTBI set primed first-round TCR CDR3 RT-PCR. TCRdb independently ran MiXCR on the multiplex PCR reads; one entry per CDR3 protein. The sample has some 320,000 distinct CDR3 sequences, about an eighth seen once. Specimen: blood. Source of these receptors: a woman aged 40 to 50 with Graves' ophthalmopathy.

The chain uses TRBV5-1 and TRBJ1-1, with a weak D call TRBD1 (5 bases). The CDR3 sequence is 14 residues long. Germline-derived CDR1 and CDR2 are SGHRS and YFSETQ. Trimming left V 5 bases short and J 5 bases short, with 16 bases between. As DNA, the CDR3 is TGCGCCAGCAGTGATGGGGGTTCGGGTACTGAAGCTTTCTTT. Translation gives CASSDGGSGTEAFF. The variable domain in full, with the rest retrieved from reference TRBV5-1 and TRBJ1-1, is KAGVTQTPRYLIKTRGQQVTLSCSPISGHRSVSWYQQTPGQGLQFLFEYFSETQRNKGNFPGRFSGRQFSNSRSEMNVSTLELGDSALYLCASSDGGSGTEAFFGQGTRLTVV.

This clonotype was picked up many times. This chain links TRBV11-2 with TRBJ1-1; D not resolved. Germline assignment: CDR1 SGHAT and CDR2 FQNNGV. Between the trimmed V and J ends, which lost 1 base and 3 bases, there was a span of 15 bases. CDR3 length: 16 amino acids. In DNA, the CDR3 is TGTGCCAGCAGCTTAGCACGGTCCCTCGGGGACACTGAAGCTTTCTTT. It codes for CASSLARSLGDTEAFF.

This clonotype came up many times. The genes are TRBV24-1 and TRBJ2-1; 9 bases agree with TRBD2. Looked up from germline, CDR1 is KGHDR and CDR2 is SFDVKD. V lost 4 bases to trimming and J lost 4 bases; unmatched junction nucleotides: 7. CDR3 length: 16 residues. This chain's CDR3 is CATSDITSGSYNEQFF. The DNA of the CDR3 is TGTGCCACCAGTGACATCACTAGCGGGTCTTACAATGAGCAGTTCTTC.

At least ten counts were recorded for this clonotype. This chain connects TRBV29-1 to TRBJ1-1, with D tentatively TRBD1 (6 bases). V lost 3 bases and J lost 3, with 11 bases in between. Germline values: CDR1 SQVTM, CDR2 ANQGSEA. The CDR3 runs to 13 residues. In DNA, the CDR3 is TGCAGCGTTGATAACGGGGGCGACACTGAAGCTTTCTTT. This codes for CSVDNGGDTEAFF. The variable domain in full, with the rest retrieved from reference TRBV29-1 and TRBJ1-1, is SAVISQKPSRDICQRGTSLTIQCQVDSQVTMMFWYRQQPGQSLTLIATANQGSEATYESGFVIDKFPISRPNLTFSTLTVSNMSPEDSSIYLCSVDNGGDTEAFFGQGTRLTVV.

This clonotype was picked up many times. The chain is built from TRBV29-1 and TRBJ1-1; D remains unclear. V was cut by 1 base and J by 5 bases, with 11 bases left in between. This CDR3 contains 13 residues. The germline V gene has CDR1 SQVTM and CDR2 ANQGSEA. The CDR3 is CSVEGGYGTEAFF. CDR3 DNA: TGCAGCGTTGAAGGCGGGTACGGAACTGAAGCTTTCTTT.

The rearrangement joins TRBV20-1 to TRBJ2-7, with D possibly being TRBD2 (6 bases). The V end was cut by 0 bases, the J end by 2 bases, with 14 bases between. CDR1 is DFQATT and CDR2 is SNEGSKA in the germline V gene (reference sequence). This CDR3 is 15 amino acids long. In nucleotides, the CDR3 is TGCAGTGCTAGAGATCCTCGGCGGGACGCCTACGAGCAGTACTTC. Protein sequence: CSARDPRRDAYEQYF.

V is TRBV5-5 and J is TRBJ2-6; possibly TRBD1 for D (5 bases). In germline, CDR1 is SGHKS, CDR2 YYEKEE (reference sequence). CDR3 length equals 19 residues. V was pared by 4 bases and J by 1 base, with 21 bases between. The CDR3 DNA reads TGTGCCAGCAGCCTCCGGCTCCCATCAGGGATTTCTGGGGCCAACGTCCTGACTTTC. The encoded protein is CASSLRLPSGISGANVLTF.

This clonotype was found many times. V is TRBV6-1 and J is TRBJ1-2; D perhaps matches TRBD1 (5 bases). The CDR3 length is 13 residues. CDR1 is MNHNS and CDR2 is SASEGT in the germline V gene. V lost 5 bases and J 2 bases, leaving 9 bases between the germline ends. The chain's CDR3 is CASSYGQNYGYTF. In DNA form, the CDR3 reads TGTGCCAGCAGTTACGGACAAAACTATGGCTACACCTTC.

This clonotype was detected many times. Germline and junction disagree at one end, which may indicate a read error. The chain combines TRBV6-5 with TRBJ2-1; TRBD2 aligns across 12 bases. Germline V gene lookup returns CDR1 MNHEY and CDR2 SVGAGI. CDR3 size: 18 residues. The DNA of the CDR3 is TGTGCCAGCAGTTACCGACGACTAGCGGGGGACCAATACAATAAGCAGTTCTTC. The encoded protein is CASSYRRLAGDQYNKQFF.

This clonotype came up many times. The CDR3 spells CAISESTRVGDEQYF. The CDR3 coding sequence is TGTGCCATCAGTGAGTCGACTCGAGTGGGCGACGAGCAGTACTTC. The chain links TRBV10-3 to TRBJ2-7; D is uncertain. V dropped 0 bases and J dropped 5 bases, with 14 bases sitting between them. Per germline, CDR1 ENHRY and CDR2 SYGVKD. CDR3 size: 15 residues.

For this clonotype: The CDR3 ends on some other residue instead of the conserved phenylalanine or tryptophan, so this is likely a read error. The genes are TRBV28 and TRBJ2-7, with TRBD1 matching over 7 bases. This CDR3 is 15 amino acids long. V trimming: 6 bases; J trimming: 5 bases; junction bases outside the gene matches: 13. The germline V gene encodes CDR1 MDHEN and CDR2 SYDVKM. CDR3: CASRLVTGTFDEQYL. The CDR3 bases are TGTGCCAGCAGGTTGGTGACAGGGACCTTCGACGAGCAGTACCTC.

This clonotype has a handful of counts. The chain has TRBV20-1 and TRBJ1-4, with TRBD1 as a possible D gene (5 bases). Trimming removed 2 bases at V and 8 bases at J, with 12 bases between. CDR1 is DFQATT and CDR2 is SNEGSKA in the germline V gene (reference sequence). The CDR3 is 13 amino acids. CDR3 amino acids: CSARPGTAEKLFF. CDR3 sequence (DNA): TGCAGTGCTAGACCCGGGACGGCCGAAAAACTGTTTTTT.

This clonotype came up many times. The V call is TRBV7-2, the J call TRBJ1-1, with D uncertain. Trimming pared 4 bases from V and 4 bases from J, leaving 7 bases between. The CDR3 length is 12 residues. CDR1 and CDR2 (germline): SGHTA, FQGNSA. CDR3 DNA sequence: TGTGCCAGCAGCTCTTGGCTCACTGAAGCTTTCTTT. This encodes CASSSWLTEAFF.

This chain uses TRBV28 with TRBJ2-3, with D tentatively TRBD2 (6 bases). The V end lost 6 bases, the J end lost 4 bases, and 17 bases lay between the germline ends. The CDR3 totals 15 residues. Germline CDR1 MDHEN, CDR2 SYDVKM. CDR3 in amino acids: CASSPGGFGPDTQYF. The CDR3 DNA reads as TGTGCCAGCAGCCCCGGAGGGTTCGGCCCAGATACGCAGTATTTT. Filled out from reference TRBV28 and TRBJ2-3, the complete variable domain reads DVKVTQSSRYLVKRTGEKVFLECVQDMDHENMFWYRQDPGLGLRLIYFSYDVKMKEKGDIPEGYSVSREKKERFSLILESASTNQTSMYLCASSPGGFGPDTQYFGPGTRLTVL.

Notes on this clonotype: The junction shows a germline mismatch at one end, possibly a read error. The chain employs TRBV7-9 and TRBJ1-1; D uncertain. The CDR3 is 13 amino acids. The germline CDR1 and CDR2 sequences are SEHNR and FQNEAQ (reference sequence). CDR3 DNA sequence: TGTGCCAGCACCGGCGAGGGTAGCACTGGAGCTTTCTTT. This gives the protein CASTGEGSTGAFF.

A note on this clonotype: One junction end disagrees with the germline gene, perhaps due to a read error. This chain links TRBV12-3 or TRBV12-4 with TRBJ1-1, with D possibly TRBD1 on 6 matching bases. This CDR3 is 12 amino acids long. CDR3 sequence (DNA): TGTGCCAGCAGTTTAGGGGGACACACTAATCTCTTT. Its translation is CASSLGGHTNLF.

This clonotype was recorded a few times. The rearrangement links TRBV11-2 to TRBJ2-5; D might be TRBD2 (6 bases). CDR3 length: 14 residues. Germline CDR1 reads SGHAT; CDR2 reads FQNNGV. Trimming cost V 8 bases and J 2 bases, with 15 bases left between them. Here the CDR3 reads CASSRGGAQETQYF. The CDR3 bases are TGTGCCAGCTCACGGGGCGGGGCGCAAGAGACCCAGTACTTC.

This clonotype was counted at least ten times. This chain connects TRBV19 to TRBJ1-1; weak D call: TRBD1 (6 bases). Germline V CDR1 and CDR2: LNHDA, SQIVND (reference sequence). This CDR3 is built from 15 residues. The V gene lost 1 base and the J gene lost 2 bases, with 11 bases spanning the gap. The CDR3 loop reads CASSIVRGLNTEAFF. In DNA, the CDR3 is TGTGCCAGTAGTATAGTTCGGGGGCTCAACACTGAAGCTTTCTTT.

The V gene is TRBV19, the J gene TRBJ2-2; 7 bases are a match to TRBD1. CDR1 LNHDA and CDR2 SQIVND come from the germline V gene (reference sequence). Unmatched junction bases numbered 11, after V lost 1 base and J lost 15 bases. This CDR3 comprises 14 residues. The CDR3 reads CASSIVVWQGVMFF. CDR3 nucleotides: TGTGCCAGTAGTATAGTAGTTTGGCAGGGGGTGATGTTTTTT.

This clonotype was recorded at least ten times. The chain carries TRBV20-1 and TRBJ1-5; D is ambiguous. Germline V gene data show CDR1 as DFQATT and CDR2 as SNEGSKA (reference sequence). The CDR3 consists of 13 residues. Trimming took off 6 bases at V and 11 bases at J, with 20 bases between the two ends. CDR3 nucleotides: TGCAGTGCGACGAACGACTTCTACCGGACCCAGCATTTT. It codes for CSATNDFYRTQHF.

This clonotype was seen ten or more times. The chain is built from TRBV6-1 and TRBJ1-1; no firm D call. This CDR3 contains 14 residues. V was clipped by 5 bases and J by 1 base, with 11 bases between them. CDR1 MNHNS and CDR2 SASEGT come from the germline V gene. The chain's CDR3 is CASSYREGNTEAFF. The CDR3 region has the DNA TGTGCCAGCAGTTACCGCGAAGGGAACACTGAAGCTTTCTTT.

Many counts were recorded for this clonotype. This sequence joins TRBV6-1 and TRBJ1-2, with unresolved D. Germline V gene sequence: CDR1 MNHNS, CDR2 SASEGT. Between the trimmed V and J ends, which lost 5 bases and 5 bases, there was a span of 24 bases. CDR3 length: 17 amino acids. CDR3 coding DNA: TGTGCCAGCAGTTTGAGGGAGAGGCCAGGCGAACTATATGGCTACACCTTC. As protein: CASSLRERPGELYGYTF.

Points on this clonotype: A clone one base away is much larger, so this may be a read error. V gene TRBV2 combines with J gene TRBJ2-7, with a weak D call TRBD2 (7 bases). Germline loops: CDR1 SNHLY, CDR2 FYNNEI. V was clipped by 5 bases and J by 4 bases, with 18 bases between them. The CDR3 is made up of 15 amino acids. The DNA of the CDR3 is TGTGCCAGCAGTCAGGGGCTTCGAGCGGGATACGAGCAGTACTTC. Translated: CASSQGLRAGYEQYF.

This clonotype was picked up many times. The rearrangement links TRBV12-3 or TRBV12-4 to TRBJ1-2; weak D call: TRBD1 (5 bases). The CDR3 sequence is 11 residues long. V lost 5 bases and J lost 7, with 8 bases in between. The CDR3 nucleotides are TGTGCCAGCAGTCCCGGGACTGGCTACACCTTC. This gives the protein CASSPGTGYTF.

This clonotype has a count of ten or more. The genes are TRBV7-8 and TRBJ1-5; D unclear. CDR1 SGHVS and CDR2 FQNEAQ come from the germline V gene. Trimming cost V 5 bases and J 0 bases, with 14 bases left between them. This CDR3 has 16 amino acids. CDR3 sequence (DNA): TGTGCCAGCAGCCCTACCCAGAGTAATAGCAATCAGCCCCAGCATTTT. This sequence encodes CASSPTQSNSNQPQHF.

In its sample, this clonotype was seen many times. The V call is TRBV19, the J call TRBJ2-3; 8 bases fit TRBD1. Germline V gene sequence: CDR1 LNHDA, CDR2 SQIVND (reference sequence). V gave up 5 bases and J gave up 6 bases; unmatched junction bases: 7. The CDR3 is made up of 14 amino acids. DNA for the CDR3: TGTGCCAGTAGTCCGGGACAGGTGCAGGATACGCAGTATTTT. This encodes CASSPGQVQDTQYF.

This clonotype appeared many times. The chain links TRBV3-1 to TRBJ1-2; 7 bases match TRBD1. Losses at the gene ends were 1 base for V and 2 bases for J; bases not matched to a gene: 7. CDR3 length: 16 residues. Germline CDR1 LGHDT, CDR2 YNNKEL (reference sequence). The CDR3 loop reads CASSQAGTASNYGYTF. CDR3 coding DNA: TGTGCCAGCAGCCAAGCCGGGACAGCGAGCAACTATGGCTACACCTTC. Combining the CDR3 with reference TRBV3-1 and TRBJ1-2 gives the whole variable domain DTAVSQTPKYLVTQMGNDKSIKCEQNLGHDTMYWYKQDSKKFLKIMFSYNNKELIINETVPNRFSPKSPDKAHLNLHINSLELGDSAVYFCASSQAGTASNYGYTFGSGTRLTVV.

The chain recombines TRBV20-1 with TRBJ1-4; D might be TRBD1 (5 bases). The CDR3 has 14 residues. With 3 bases removed from V and 8 bases from J, the gap between germline ends came to 16 bases. In germline, CDR1 is DFQATT, CDR2 SNEGSKA (reference sequence). Here the CDR3 DNA reads TGCAGTGCTAGCAAGGACGATAGGGGAGAAAAACTGTTTTTT. Protein product: CSASKDDRGEKLFF.